Below are 15 T cell receptor beta chains sequenced from a single sample in a study of cytomegalovirus exposure and HLA in healthy donors. Profiling relied on immunoSEQ multiplex PCR, and the TCRdb table lists in-frame clones only, not all of them. The table includes 250,000 to 300,000 clones, 80% to 90% detected once. Specimen: PBMCs. Receptors originate from a woman aged 18-29 years in good health and CMV-seronegative.

This chain links TRBV7-8 with TRBJ2-1; 12 nucleotides match TRBD1. With 6 bases clipped from V and 1 base from J, the junction kept 10 bases outside the gene matches. The CDR3 spans 18 residues. CDR1 is SGHVS and CDR2 is FQNEAQ in the germline V gene. Here the CDR3 reads CASSQGQGAAQSYNEQFF. The CDR3 DNA reads as TGTGCCAGCAGTCAGGGACAGGGGGCGGCACAGTCCTACAATGAGCAGTTCTTC.

CDR3 protein: CASSDRYREQYF. CDR3 sequence (DNA): TGTGCCAGCAGTGACAGGTACCGCGAGCAGTACTTC. The gene calls are TRBV2 and TRBJ2-7; D unresolved. This CDR3 has 12 residues. Per the germline V gene, CDR1 is SNHLY and CDR2 is FYNNEI. Trimming took 3 bases from V and 6 from J, leaving 9 bases between them. Using reference TRBV2 and TRBJ2-7 for the parts outside the CDR3, the full variable domain is EPEVTQTPSHQVTQMGQEVILRCVPISNHLYFYWYRQILGQKVEFLVSFYNNEISEKSEIFDDQFSVERPDGSNFTLKIRSTKLEDSAMYFCASSDRYREQYFGPGTRLTVT.

The V call is TRBV5-1, the J call TRBJ1-4; D may be TRBD1 (6 bases). V dropped 0 bases and J dropped 7 bases, with 10 bases sitting between them. Germline loops: CDR1 SGHRS, CDR2 YFSETQ. This CDR3 spans 14 amino acids. The CDR3 loop reads CASSLGPGAEKLFF. The CDR3 coding sequence is TGCGCCAGCAGCTTGGGACCAGGGGCTGAAAAACTGTTTTTT.

This clone was seen a single time. The rearrangement links TRBV19 to TRBJ2-3; D is possibly TRBD2 (7 bases). The CDR3 extends over 17 amino acids. Germline lookup yields CDR1 LNHDA and CDR2 SQIVND (reference sequence). The V end lost 4 bases, the J end lost 0 bases, and 17 bases lay between the germline ends. CDR3 loop: CASSTNVGGASTDTQYF. The DNA of the CDR3 is TGTGCCAGTAGTACTAATGTAGGGGGGGCTAGCACAGATACGCAGTATTTT.

The V and J genes are TRBV7-2 and TRBJ1-2; D is unclear. Germline V CDR1 and CDR2: SGHTA, FQGNSA. V was pared by 3 bases and J by 2 bases, with 7 bases between. CDR3 length: 13 residues. The CDR3 here is CASSFGRNYGYTF. CDR3 nucleotide sequence: TGTGCCAGCAGCTTCGGTAGAAACTATGGCTACACCTTC.

The chain carries TRBV5-6 and TRBJ2-2; TRBD2 is a possible D gene (7 bases). The CDR3 extends over 14 amino acids. V lost 3 bases to trimming and J lost 12 bases, with 18 bases between them. Germline assignment: CDR1 SGHDT and CDR2 YYEEEE. Written as DNA, the CDR3 is TGTGCCAGCAGCTGGGGGCAGCGGGGTGCGCAGCTGTTTTTT. Encoded protein: CASSWGQRGAQLFF. The full variable domain, in which reference TRBV5-6 and TRBJ2-2 provide the parts outside the CDR3, is DAGVTQSPTHLIKTRGQQVTLRCSPKSGHDTVSWYQQALGQGPQFIFQYYEEEERQRGNFPDRFSGHQFPNYSSELNVNALLLGDSALYLCASSWGQRGAQLFFGEGSRLTVL.

The chain joins TRBV5-4 to TRBJ2-3, with TRBD2 matching 12 bases. Germline V gene sequence: CDR1 SGHNT, CDR2 YYREEE (reference sequence). The V and J ends lost 3 bases and 3 bases, in that order; junction bases with no gene match: 5. CDR3 length: 16 residues. The CDR3 protein is CASSSASGGATDTQYF. CDR3 DNA: TGTGCCAGCAGCTCTGCTAGCGGGGGGGCAACAGATACGCAGTATTTT.

This clone was seen just once. The junction does not match germline at one end; this may be a read error. J is TRBJ1-2 and V is TRBV23-1; TRBD1 matches at 7 bases. Being an ORF, TRBV23-1 has a function that is uncertain. The CDR3 consists of 14 residues. CDR3 protein: CASSQDRVHYGYTF. CDR3 nucleotides: TGCGCCAGCAGTCAAGACAGGGTGCACTACGGCTACACCTTC.

CDR3 amino acids: CASSFWGPTNEKLFF. Written as DNA, the CDR3 is TGTGCCAGCAGCTTTTGGGGGCCAACTAATGAAAAACTGTTTTTT. The V call is TRBV7-8, the J call TRBJ1-4; possible D gene TRBD1, 6 bases. V lost 3 bases and J lost 0, with 8 bases in between. Germline V gene sequence: CDR1 SGHVS, CDR2 FQNEAQ. CDR3 length: 15 amino acids. Based on the CDR3 plus reference TRBV7-8 and TRBJ1-4, the full variable domain is GAGVSQSPRYKVAKRGQDVALRCDPISGHVSLFWYQQALGQGPEFLTYFQNEAQLDKSGLPSDRFFAERPEGSVSTLKIQRTQQEDSAVYLCASSFWGPTNEKLFFGSGTQLSVL.

In this sample, this clone turned up once. The chain uses TRBV30 and TRBJ2-7, with TRBD2 matching 8 bases. This CDR3 has 14 amino acids. The V gene end was trimmed by 0 bases and the J gene end by 6 bases; junction bases not matched to a gene: 7. Per the germline V gene, CDR1 is GTSNPN and CDR2 is SVGIG (reference sequence). The CDR3: CAWSVIAGSGEQYF. In DNA form, the CDR3 reads TGTGCCTGGAGTGTAATAGCGGGATCGGGCGAGCAGTACTTC.

This clone came up a few times. The chain uses TRBV2 and TRBJ2-7, with no clear D. CDR1 and CDR2 from the germline V gene are SNHLY and FYNNEI. V lost 6 bases and J 7 bases, leaving 16 bases between the germline ends. The CDR3 sequence is 13 residues long. The CDR3 loop reads CASRMKTPWEQYF. The CDR3 nucleotides are TGTGCCAGCAGAATGAAGACACCCTGGGAGCAGTACTTC.

The chain carries TRBV2 and TRBJ2-7; 9 nucleotides align to TRBD1. The germline CDR1 and CDR2 sequences are SNHLY and FYNNEI. The CDR3 consists of 14 residues. V lost 7 bases to trimming and J lost 4 bases; unmatched junction nucleotides: 8. The CDR3 reads CASTLGQGLYEQYF. CDR3 DNA sequence: TGTGCCAGCACCCTCGGACAGGGGCTTTACGAGCAGTACTTC.

V and J are TRBV6-5 and TRBJ2-3; possibly TRBD2 for D (6 bases). Germline CDR1 is MNHEY and CDR2 is SVGAGI. CDR3 length: 16 amino acids. V lost 4 bases and J lost 1, with 15 bases in between. The CDR3 loop is CASSSPGRGGTDTQYF. CDR3 DNA sequence: TGTGCCAGCAGTTCCCCCGGTCGCGGGGGCACAGATACGCAGTATTTT.

The genes are TRBV11-2 and TRBJ2-7, with D tentatively TRBD1 (6 bases). CDR1 and CDR2 (germline): SGHAT, FQNNGV. V lost 5 bases to trimming and J lost 2 bases, with 19 bases between them. The CDR3 covers 16 residues. The CDR3 reads CASSPGEWGYPYEQYF. In nucleotides, the CDR3 is TGTGCCAGCAGCCCAGGGGAGTGGGGGTACCCCTACGAGCAGTACTTC.

DNA for the CDR3: TGTGCCAGCAGCTTGGACATTAGCACAGATACGCAGTATTTT. This translates into CASSLDISTDTQYF. The gene calls are TRBV7-3 and TRBJ2-3; D might be TRBD1 (5 bases). The germline V gene has CDR1 SGHTA and CDR2 FQGTGA. This CDR3 spans 14 amino acids. Between the trimmed V and J ends, which lost 3 bases and 0 bases, there was a span of 7 bases.